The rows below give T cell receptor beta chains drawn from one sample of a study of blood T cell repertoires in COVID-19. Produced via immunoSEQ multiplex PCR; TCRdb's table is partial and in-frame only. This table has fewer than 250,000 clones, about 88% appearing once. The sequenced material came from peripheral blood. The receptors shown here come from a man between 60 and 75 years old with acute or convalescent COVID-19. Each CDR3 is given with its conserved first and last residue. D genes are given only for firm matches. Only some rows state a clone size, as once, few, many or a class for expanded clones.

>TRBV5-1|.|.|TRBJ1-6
CASSLGGGNSPLHF
TGCGCCAGCAGCTTGGGGGGGGGAAATTCACCCCTCCACTTT
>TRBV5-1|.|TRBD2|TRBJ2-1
CASSSTSGGAGEQFF
TGCGCCAGCAGCTCCACTAGCGGGGGGGCGGGTGAGCAGTTCTTC
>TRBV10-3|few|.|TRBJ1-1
CAISVAENTEAFF
TGTGCCATCAGTGTGGCAGAAAACACTGAAGCTTTCTTT
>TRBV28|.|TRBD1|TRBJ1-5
CASRTGGKDQPQHF
TGTGCCAGCCGGACAGGGGGGAAGGATCAGCCCCAGCATTTT
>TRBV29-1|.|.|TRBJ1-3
CSVIGGASGNTIYF
TGCAGCGTCATCGGGGGGGCCTCTGGAAACACCATATATTTT
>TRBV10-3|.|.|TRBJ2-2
CATRPGSGELFF
TGTGCCACCCGACCGGGGTCCGGGGAGCTGTTTTTT
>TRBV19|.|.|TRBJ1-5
CASSIPGQLRDQPQHF
TGTGCCAGTAGTATCCCCGGACAGTTGCGGGATCAGCCCCAGCATTTT
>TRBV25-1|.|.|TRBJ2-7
CASRGVRRDEQYF
TGTGCCAGCAGGGGGGTAAGGAGGGACGAGCAGTACTTC
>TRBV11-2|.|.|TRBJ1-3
CASSPGLTSSGNTIYF
TGTGCCAGCAGCCCAGGACTGACAAGCTCTGGAAACACCATATATTTT
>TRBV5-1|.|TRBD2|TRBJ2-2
CASSWGSGNAGELFF
TGCGCCAGCAGCTGGGGAAGCGGGAACGCCGGGGAGCTGTTTTTT
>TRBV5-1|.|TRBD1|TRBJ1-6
CASSLGTGGGLNNSPLHF
TGCGCCAGCAGCTTGGGGACAGGGGGCGGGTTAAATAATTCACCCCTCCACTTT
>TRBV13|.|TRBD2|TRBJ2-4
CATPSGGANIQYF
TGTGCCACCCCTAGCGGGGGGGCGAACATTCAGTACTTC
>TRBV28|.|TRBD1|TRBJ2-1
CASSYDRDRRSDNEQFF
TGTGCCAGCAGTTACGACCGGGACAGGCGGTCGGACAATGAGCAGTTCTTC
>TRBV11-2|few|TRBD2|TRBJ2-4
CASSLAPGLAEKNIQYF
TGTGCCAGCAGCTTAGCCCCGGGACTAGCGGAAAAAAACATTCAGTACTTC
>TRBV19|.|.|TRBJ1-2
CASSRAQPNYGYTF
TGTGCCAGTAGTAGGGCACAGCCTAACTATGGCTACACCTTC
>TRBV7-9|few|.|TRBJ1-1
CASSSAGGGVTEAFF
TGTGCCAGCAGCTCGGCGGGAGGGGGAGTCACTGAAGCTTTCTTT
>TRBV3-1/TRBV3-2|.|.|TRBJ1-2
CASSPGTANYGYTF
TGTGCCAGCAGCCCGGGGACTGCTAACTATGGCTACACCTTC
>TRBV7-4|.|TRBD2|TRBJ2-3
CASSLVPQRGGQDTQYF
TGTGCCAGCAGCTTAGTACCCCAGCGGGGGGGCCAAGATACGCAGTATTTT
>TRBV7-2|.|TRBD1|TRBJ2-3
CASRPQGARTDTQYF
TGTGCCAGCAGGCCCCAGGGGGCGAGGACAGATACGCAGTATTTT
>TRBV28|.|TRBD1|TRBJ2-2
CASSPTGWEAGELFF
TGTGCCAGCAGTCCGACAGGGTGGGAAGCCGGGGAGCTGTTTTTT
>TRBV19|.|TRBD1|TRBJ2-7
CASSIDRGQGSSYEQYF
TGTGCCAGTAGTATAGATCGGGGACAGGGGAGCTCCTACGAGCAGTACTTC
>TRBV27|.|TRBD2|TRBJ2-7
CASSRGREGRGYEQYF
TGTGCCAGCAGTAGAGGTCGGGAGGGGAGAGGTTACGAGCAGTACTTC
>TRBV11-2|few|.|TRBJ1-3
CASSPVTSGNTIYF
TGTGCCAGCAGCCCGGTTACCTCTGGAAACACCATATATTTT
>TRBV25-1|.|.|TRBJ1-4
CASSEFDSAAKLFF
TGTGCCAGCAGTGAATTTGACAGCGCTGCTAAACTGTTTTTT
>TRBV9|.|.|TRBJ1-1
CASSAIQGYTEAFF
TGTGCCAGCAGCGCGATCCAGGGGTACACTGAAGCTTTCTTT
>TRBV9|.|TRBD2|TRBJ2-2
CASSFGLAGVGELFF
TGTGCCAGCAGCTTTGGACTAGCGGGGGTTGGGGAGCTGTTTTTT
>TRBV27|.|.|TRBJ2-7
CASSLGPGNEQYF
TGTGCCAGCAGTTTGGGGCCTGGGAACGAGCAGTACTTC
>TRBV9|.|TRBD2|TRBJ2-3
CASSTGLSEGTQYF
TGTGCCAGCAGCACGGGACTATCCGAGGGTACGCAGTATTTT
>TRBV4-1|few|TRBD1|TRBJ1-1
CASSQGGTGPNTEAFF
TGCGCCAGCAGCCAAGGGGGGACAGGGCCGAACACTGAAGCTTTCTTT
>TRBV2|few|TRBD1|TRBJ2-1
CASRGDRASYNEQFF
TGTGCCAGTAGGGGAGACAGGGCCTCCTACAATGAGCAGTTCTTC
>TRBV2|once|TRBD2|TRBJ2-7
CASSQSGDQQYF
TGTGCCAGCAGCCAAAGCGGGGACCAGCAGTACTTC
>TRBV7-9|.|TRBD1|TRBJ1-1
CASSLGVQGRAFF
TGTGCCAGCAGCCTAGGGGTACAGGGGAGAGCTTTCTTT
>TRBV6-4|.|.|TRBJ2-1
CASSVDSSYNEQFF
TGTGCCAGCAGTGTGGACAGCTCCTACAATGAGCAGTTCTTC